What follows are 9 T cell receptor beta chains derived from one specimen sequenced in a study of T cell changes during pregnancy in multiple sclerosis. Generated by immunoSEQ multiplex PCR, the TCRdb table keeps only in-frame clones and is missing some. This sample has 45,000 to 50,000 clones, with approximately 90% found just once. The sequenced sample was CD4+ T cells from peripheral blood mononuclear cells, obtained in the second trimester of pregnancy. Receptors were obtained from a female donor in good health, enrolled as a control in a pregnancy study.

The CDR3 is CASSDPGQVIDTQYF. The CDR3 DNA is TGTGCCAGCAGTGACCCGGGACAGGTCATAGATACGCAGTATTTT. The J gene is TRBJ2-3, the V gene TRBV6-1, with 8 nucleotides matching TRBD1. The CDR3 is 15 amino acids. Germline CDR1 is MNHNS and CDR2 is SASEGT. The J segment lost 5 bases and the V segment lost 3 bases, leaving 7 bases of the junction unmatched.

The gene calls are TRBV21-1 and TRBJ2-3; the tabulated D call, TRBD2, remains unverified against the DNA. TRBV21-1 is deemed a pseudogene. This CDR3 region has 22 residues. CDR3 DNA: TGTGCCAGCAGCAAAATGGGGGGGTACGAAGGGGGTTTGTTTTCGGCGTCAGATACGCAGTATTTT. This gives the protein CASSKMGGYEGGLFSASDTQYF.

The chain carries TRBV5-4 and TRBJ2-7; 10 bases fit TRBD1. The germline gives CDR1 SGHNT, CDR2 YYREEE (reference sequence). This CDR3 comprises 15 residues. V dropped 4 bases and J dropped 2; count of bases not matched to a gene: 6. This CDR3 is CASSGDRGATYEQYF. CDR3 nucleotide sequence: TGTGCCAGCAGCGGGGACAGGGGTGCTACCTACGAGCAGTACTTC.

The CDR3 is CASSEYGTATVQHF. As DNA, the CDR3 is TGTGCCAGCAGTGAATACGGGACAGCGACCGTCCAGCATTTT. The J gene is TRBJ1-5, the V gene TRBV6-1, with 7 nucleotides matching TRBD1. V lost 2 bases and J lost 12; bases outside the gene matches: 10. The CDR3 runs to 14 residues. The germline V gene has CDR1 MNHNS and CDR2 SASEGT.

The chain carries TRBV19 and TRBJ2-7, with 10 bases that match TRBD2. The CDR3 spans 14 residues. Germline V gives CDR1 LNHDA, CDR2 SQIVND (reference sequence). V dropped 5 bases and J dropped 6; count of bases not matched to a gene: 7. The CDR3 spells CASSPTSGVGEQYF. Here the CDR3 DNA reads TGTGCCAGTAGTCCTACTAGCGGGGTAGGCGAGCAGTACTTC.

The rearrangement uses TRBV7-9 and TRBJ2-7; D possibly corresponds to TRBD2 (6 bases). CDR3 length: 16 amino acids. In germline, CDR1 is SEHNR, CDR2 FQNEAQ (reference sequence). V was shortened by 5 bases and J by 7 bases, with 24 bases between the two germline ends. The CDR3 bases are TGTGCCAGCAGCCAGTCTTTGGGGACCCCTGGGGGGGAGCAGTACTTC. Translated, it gives CASSQSLGTPGGEQYF.

J is TRBJ2-3 and V is TRBV6-6, with unresolved D. The CDR3 runs to 12 residues. Germline assignment: CDR1 MNHNY and CDR2 SVGAGI (reference sequence). Trimming cost V 10 bases and J 1 base, with 9 bases left between them. The CDR3 region has the DNA TGTGCCACCTCAGAACGCACAGATACGCAGTATTTT. Protein: CATSERTDTQYF.

The V and J genes are TRBV5-4 and TRBJ1-1; 7 bases match TRBD1. Germline V CDR1 and CDR2: SGHNT, YYREEE (reference sequence). The V and J ends lost 3 bases and 3 bases, in that order; junction bases with no gene match: 5. This CDR3 comprises 14 residues. In DNA form, the CDR3 reads TGTGCCAGCAGCTCGAGGGGGCCGGACACTGAAGCTTTCTTT. This codes for CASSSRGPDTEAFF.

The chain carries TRBV19 and TRBJ1-2; 8 bases match TRBD1. This CDR3 is 15 amino acids long. V shed 4 bases, J shed 4 bases, and the junction held 8 bases outside the gene matches. CDR1 is LNHDA and CDR2 is SQIVND in the germline V gene (reference sequence). The CDR3 DNA is TGTGCCAGTAGTAGGGCGACAGGGGTTTCCTATGGCTACACCTTC. Its protein is CASSRATGVSYGYTF.